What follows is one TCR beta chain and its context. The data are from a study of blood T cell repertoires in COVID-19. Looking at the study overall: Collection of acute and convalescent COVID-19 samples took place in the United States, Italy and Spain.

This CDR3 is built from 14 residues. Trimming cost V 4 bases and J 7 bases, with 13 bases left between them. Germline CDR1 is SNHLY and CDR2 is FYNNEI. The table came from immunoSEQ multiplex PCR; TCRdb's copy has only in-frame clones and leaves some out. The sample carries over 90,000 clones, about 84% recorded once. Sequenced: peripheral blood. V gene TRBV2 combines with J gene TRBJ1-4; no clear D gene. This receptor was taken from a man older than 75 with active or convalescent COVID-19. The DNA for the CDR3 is TGTGCCAGCAGTGTGGCCCGGGATTTTGAAAAACTGTTTTTT. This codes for CASSVARDFEKLFF.